Following are 8 T cell receptor beta chains from one sample sequenced in a study of T cells after posttransplantation cyclophosphamide. Only in-frame clones appear in the TCRdb table, and some are missing; sequencing was by immunoSEQ multiplex PCR. This sample carries about 9,800 clones, around 89% of them seen once, and the ten largest clones take under 5.5%. Control samples came 1 year after myeloablative marrow transplants with methotrexate plus calcineurin inhibitor. The sequencing used PBMCs, collected 430 to 450 days after allogeneic stem cell transplant with calcineurin inhibitor and methotrexate. All receptors come from a male patient aged 50 or older who received an allogeneic stem cell transplant from an unrelated donor, was CMV-positive, and had chronic GVHD only. The T cells may partly be graft donor cells.

This clone was seen once. This rearrangement joins TRBV18 to TRBJ2-1; 16 bases are a match to TRBD2. The CDR3 is made up of 15 amino acids. V lost 3 bases to trimming and J lost 8 bases; unmatched junction nucleotides: 1. The germline V gene encodes CDR1 KGHSH and CDR2 LQKENI. The CDR3 sequence is CASSPGLAGGDEQFF. As DNA, the CDR3 is TGTGCCAGCTCACCGGGACTAGCGGGAGGGGATGAGCAGTTCTTC. Based on the CDR3 plus reference TRBV18 and TRBJ2-1, the full variable domain is NAGVMQNPRHLVRRRGQEARLRCSPMKGHSHVYWYRQLPEEGLKFMVYLQKENIIDESGMPKERFSAEFPKEGPSILRIQQVVRGDSAAYFCASSPGLAGGDEQFFGPGTRLTVL.

The chain links TRBV5-5 to TRBJ1-1; 10 positions agree with TRBD1. This CDR3 is built from 15 residues. Germline V gives CDR1 SGHKS, CDR2 YYEKEE (reference sequence). The ends lost 1 base at V and 10 bases at J; junction bases unmatched: 10. The CDR3 spells CASSLLGQGVNIAFF. The CDR3 DNA reads as TGTGCCAGCAGCTTGCTAGGACAGGGGGTCAATATAGCTTTCTTT.

This clone was detected only once. The chain links TRBV4-2 to TRBJ1-1, with D maybe TRBD1 (6 bases). Per germline, CDR1 LGHNA and CDR2 YNFKEQ. Trimming removed 1 base at V and 11 bases at J, with 11 bases between. The CDR3 is 12 amino acids. CDR3 loop: CASSQGGGLAFF. The CDR3 DNA sequence: TGTGCCAGCAGCCAAGGGGGGGGCTTGGCTTTCTTT.

The rearrangement joins TRBV23-1 to TRBJ2-5, with 7 positions matching TRBD2. TRBV23-1 qualifies as an ORF whose function is uncertain. The CDR3 runs to 15 residues. V shed 3 bases, J shed 0 bases, and the junction held 4 bases outside the gene matches. CDR3 bases: TGCGCCAGCAGTCACAGCGGGGAGAACCAAGAGACCCAGTACTTC. Translating gives CASSHSGENQETQYF.

The chain joins TRBV27 to TRBJ2-6; 8 nucleotides align to TRBD2. This CDR3 contains 22 residues. Trimming removed 2 bases from V and 0 bases from J; junction bases left unmatched: 18. The germline V gene encodes CDR1 MNHEY and CDR2 SMNVEV (reference sequence). CDR3 sequence (DNA): TGTGCCAGCAGTTTAAGGCCGGGGGGGGAGGTTACCCTTTACTCTGGGGCCAACGTCCTGACTTTC. Translated, it gives CASSLRPGGEVTLYSGANVLTF. Together with reference TRBV27 and TRBJ2-6, the CDR3 gives the full variable domain: EAQVTQNPRYLITVTGKKLTVTCSQNMNHEYMSWYRQDPGLGLRQIYYSMNVEVTDKGDVPEGYKVSRKEKRNFPLILESPSPNQTSLYFCASSLRPGGEVTLYSGANVLTFGAGSRLTVL.

A single count supports this clone. V usage is TRBV7-2 and J usage is TRBJ1-1, with 10 bases that match TRBD1. The CDR3 runs 15 residues. In germline, CDR1 is SGHTA, CDR2 FQGNSA. With 2 bases clipped from V and 11 bases from J, the junction kept 11 bases outside the gene matches. The CDR3 region is CASSLPTGGGMWAFF. The CDR3 region has the DNA TGTGCCAGCAGCTTACCGACAGGGGGCGGGATGTGGGCTTTCTTT.

The chain combines TRBV11-2 with TRBJ1-1, with no clear D. Trimming left V 5 bases short and J 2 bases short, with 9 bases between. Germline CDR1 and CDR2: SGHAT and FQNNGV. This CDR3 is built from 13 residues. The CDR3 here is CASSNLGNTEAFF. As DNA, the CDR3 is TGTGCCAGCAGCAACCTAGGAAACACTGAAGCTTTCTTT.

The CDR3 spells CASSEGAAGANVLTF. CDR3 sequence (DNA): TGTGCCAGCAGCGAAGGAGCGGCTGGGGCCAACGTCCTGACTTTC. The chain combines TRBV7-3 with TRBJ2-6, with a tentative D call TRBD2 (5 bases). This CDR3 is built from 15 residues. Germline V lookup: CDR1 SGHTA, CDR2 FQGTGA. With 5 bases removed from V and 2 bases from J, the gap between germline ends came to 10 bases.